The present entry profiles one T cell receptor beta chain with its context. This specimen belongs to a study of blood T cell repertoires in COVID-19. Study background: The study drew acute and convalescent COVID-19 samples from the United States, Italy and Spain. The analysed material was cDNA or gDNA that came from T cells, B-cell-depleted T cells, or PBMCs.

Study processing details: Amplified reference gene primers provided the basis for estimating nucleated cell counts. The data were produced by immunoSEQ multiplex PCR, yet TCRdb's version contains in-frame clones alone and is incomplete. V, J and clone size derive from that table, while D and trimming were established from the DNA sequence. The profile shows about half a million clones, approximately 83% of them singletons. This CDR3 has 17 residues. Trimming stripped 4 bases from V and 8 bases from J, with 26 bases between. The germline gives CDR1 MNHNS, CDR2 SASEGT. Sequenced: peripheral blood. This chain connects TRBV6-1 to TRBJ1-2; D is undetermined. The TCR originated in a human donor in a cohort sampled during active COVID-19. The CDR3 sequence is CASSVNGKTSLSGGYTF. The CDR3, as DNA: TGTGCCAGCAGTGTTAACGGGAAGACTTCGCTGAGTGGCGGCTACACCTTC.